This T cell receptor (beta chain) appears in the sequencing data of a study of blood T cell repertoires in COVID-19. Method: immunoSEQ multiplex PCR; TCRdb's copy keeps in-frame clones and lacks some. The data hold over 65,000 clones, with approximately 88% observed a single time. The CDR3 has 12 amino acids. V shed 7 bases, J shed 12 bases, and the junction held 8 bases outside the gene matches. CDR1 is MDHEN and CDR2 is SYDVKM in the germline V gene. This TCR came from a woman aged 60-75 years with acute or convalescent COVID-19. The sample taken for sequencing was peripheral blood. The rearrangement uses TRBV28 and TRBJ1-4, with 7 bases aligning to TRBD1. As DNA, the CDR3 is TGTGCCAGCACCATGACAGGGAAAGAACTGTTTTTT. It yields the protein CASTMTGKELFF.